One and the same sample provided the 28 T cell receptor beta chains below, sequenced in a study of CD8+CD57+ T cells in acquired aplastic anemia. CD8+CD57+ cell expansion, shown by flow cytometry, had occurred in the patients selected for sequencing. Profiling of TCR beta VDJ combinations and CDR3 sequences used genomic DNA as template. MiXCR, run by TCRdb on the reads, gives a single entry per CDR3 protein. The sample contains about 470,000 distinct CDR3 sequences, roughly 34% of which appear only once. What was sequenced was sorted CD4+, CD8+, or CD8+CD57+ T cells (not recorded which) from PBMCs. The origin of the receptors is a human donor with aplastic anemia.

This clonotype was detected a few times. V usage is TRBV10-1 and J usage is TRBJ2-1; 7 bases map to TRBD2. The CDR3 covers 16 residues. V lost 3 bases to trimming and J lost 0 bases; unmatched junction nucleotides: 5. Germline CDR1 reads WNHNN; CDR2 reads SYGVQD (reference sequence). CDR3 protein: CASSEGDYSSYNEQFF. For the CDR3, the DNA is TGCGCCAGCAGTGAAGGGGACTACAGCTCCTACAATGAGCAGTTCTTC.

This clonotype appeared once. The V call is TRBV20-1, the J call TRBJ2-3, with 12 bases aligning to TRBD2. V lost 5 bases, J lost 3 bases, and 3 bases stayed unmatched. The CDR3 runs to 14 residues. Germline V gene sequence: CDR1 DFQATT, CDR2 SNEGSKA (reference sequence). As DNA, the CDR3 is TGCAGTGCTCCGACTAGCGGGGGAACAGATACGCAGTATTTT. This encodes CSAPTSGGTDTQYF.

DNA of the CDR3: TGTGCCAGTAAGTCAGGGGCAGGGGCTGAAGCTTTCTTT. This encodes CASKSGAGAEAFF. The rearrangement joins TRBV27 to TRBJ1-1; a possible D gene is TRBD1 (6 bases). The CDR3 consists of 13 residues. The V end was cut by 9 bases, the J end by 6 bases, with 17 bases between. CDR1 is MNHEY, CDR2 SMNVEV, per germline (reference sequence).

A note on this clonotype: The junction and the germline gene differ at one end; a read error may be behind it. The V and J genes are TRBV7-6 and TRBJ1-1, with D perhaps TRBD1 (6 bases). Germline V gene data show CDR1 as SGHVS and CDR2 as FNYEAQ. CDR3 length equals 16 residues. The chain's CDR3 is CASSQPPGTSNTAAFF. The CDR3 DNA sequence: TGTGCCAGCAGCCAGCCCCCTGGGACATCCAACACTGCAGCTTTCTTT.

This clonotype was seen only once. This chain links TRBV10-3 with TRBJ1-2; D possibly corresponds to TRBD1 (5 bases). V lost 7 bases, J lost 8 bases, and 23 bases lay in between. The CDR3 sequence is 15 residues long. Per the germline V gene, CDR1 is ENHRY and CDR2 is SYGVKD. The CDR3 region has the DNA TGTGCCATCACCCGGGACGGCATGAACACTGAAGGCTACACCTTC. It yields the protein CAITRDGMNTEGYTF.

The CDR3 loop reads CASSREGGTQHF. In DNA, the CDR3 is TGTGCCAGCAGCCGCGAAGGGGGGACCCAGCATTTT. V is TRBV7-9 and J is TRBJ1-5, with TRBD1 as a possible D gene (6 bases). Trimming removed 5 bases from V and 11 bases from J, with 13 bases in between. Germline CDR1 and CDR2: SEHNR and FQNEAQ (reference sequence). This CDR3 has 12 residues.

A few counts support this clonotype. At one end the junction does not follow the germline gene, possibly because of a read error. The genes are TRBV2 and TRBJ2-7; 8 bases match TRBD1. This CDR3 contains 15 residues. Germline CDR1 and CDR2: SNHLY and FYNNEI. The CDR3 loop is CASSPAGQGVYEQYF. The CDR3 nucleotides read TGCGCCAGCAGCCCCGCCGGACAGGGTGTCTACGAGCAGTACTTC.

This clonotype was detected only a few times. The rearrangement uses TRBV20-1 and TRBJ1-1; a possible D gene is TRBD1 (5 bases). V was clipped by 1 base and J by 6 bases, with 9 bases between them. The CDR3 is made up of 12 amino acids. The V gene's germline CDR1 is DFQATT and CDR2 SNEGSKA (reference sequence). CDR3 coding DNA: TGCAGTGCTAGAGGGGGGATGTCTGAAGCTTTCTTT. It translates to CSARGGMSEAFF.

In this sample, this clonotype turned up many times. The chain recombines TRBV19 with TRBJ1-2; 7 bases are a match to TRBD1. Per germline, CDR1 LNHDA and CDR2 SQIVND (reference sequence). The trim removed 7 bases at V and 4 bases at J, leaving 12 bases unmatched. The CDR3 totals 15 residues. CDR3 amino acids: CASIRTGEPFYGYTF. As DNA, the CDR3 is TGTGCCAGTATTCGGACAGGCGAACCTTTCTATGGCTACACCTTC.

The chain is built from TRBV27 and TRBJ2-3; D uncertain. Germline lookup yields CDR1 MNHEY and CDR2 SMNVEV (reference sequence). V was cut by 8 bases and J by 1 base, with 16 bases left in between. This CDR3 region has 15 residues. CDR3 coding DNA: TGTGCCAGCCGCCTGGCAGGTACGGGCACAGATACGCAGTATTTT. This codes for CASRLAGTGTDTQYF.

The chain employs TRBV5-6 and TRBJ1-1; TRBD1 is a possible D gene (6 bases). Germline CDR1 SGHDT, CDR2 YYEEEE. The CDR3 is 14 residues long. Trimming pared 4 bases from V and 1 base from J, leaving 11 bases between. The CDR3 DNA reads TGTGCCAGCAGCCATATCAGGGGGAACACTGAAGCTTTCTTT. Its protein is CASSHIRGNTEAFF.

The V gene is TRBV27, the J gene TRBJ1-2; 8 nucleotides agree with TRBD1. Per germline, CDR1 MNHEY and CDR2 SMNVEV (reference sequence). V was pared by 1 base and J by 7 bases, with 11 bases of the junction left unmatched. The CDR3 spans 16 residues. CDR3 coding DNA: TGTGCCAGCAGTTTATACCGGACAGGGCGTGACGGTGGCTACACCTTC. Translation gives CASSLYRTGRDGGYTF.

This clonotype was picked up many times. The rearrangement uses TRBV20-1 and TRBJ2-7; 7 nucleotides agree with TRBD2. This CDR3 is 14 amino acids long. CDR1 DFQATT and CDR2 SNEGSKA come from the germline V gene (reference sequence). Unmatched junction bases numbered 10, after V lost 6 bases and J lost 2 bases. The CDR3 bases are TGCAGTGCCAAAACCAGACTAGCTCCCTACGAGCAGTACTTC. It yields the protein CSAKTRLAPYEQYF.

This clonotype was observed many times. The rearrangement links TRBV15 to TRBJ2-5; tentative D call: TRBD1 (6 bases). The CDR3 spans 16 residues. Between the trimmed V and J ends, which lost 3 bases and 4 bases, there was a span of 18 bases. In germline, CDR1 is LNHNV, CDR2 YYDKDF (reference sequence). The CDR3 bases are TGTGCCACCAGCAGTACGGCAGGGGACCGGGGAGAGACCCAGTACTTC. It encodes CATSSTAGDRGETQYF.

This clonotype was seen a handful of times. This chain uses TRBV5-1 with TRBJ2-4; the D is unclear. Trimming removed 4 bases at V and 2 bases at J, with 13 bases between. The CDR3 loop spans 15 amino acids. Germline values: CDR1 SGHRS, CDR2 YFSETQ. CDR3 region: CASSVTLVSKNIQYF. CDR3 nucleotides: TGCGCCAGCAGCGTTACGTTGGTTTCCAAAAACATTCAGTACTTC.

The CDR3 spells CASSLLRDSDNEQFF. CDR3 sequence (DNA): TGTGCCAGCAGCTTACTCCGGGACAGTGACAATGAGCAGTTCTTC. V and J are TRBV11-2 and TRBJ2-1, with 7 bases matching TRBD1. The CDR3 runs to 15 residues. V shed 2 bases and J 5 bases; nucleotides not matched to a gene: 6. Germline CDR1 SGHAT, CDR2 FQNNGV. Full variable domain (outside the CDR3, taken from reference TRBV11-2 and TRBJ2-1): EAGVAQSPRYKIIEKRQSVAFWCNPISGHATLYWYQQILGQGPKLLIQFQNNGVVDDSQLPKDRFSAERLKGVDSTLKIQPAKLEDSAVYLCASSLLRDSDNEQFFGPGTRLTVL.

This clonotype was counted ten times or more. The chain employs TRBV7-9 and TRBJ1-2; a weak D match, TRBD1 (5 bases). Germline CDR1 SEHNR, CDR2 FQNEAQ (reference sequence). The CDR3 length is 13 residues. Trimming shortened V by 5 bases and J by 8 bases, and 15 bases separated the two germline ends. CDR3 in amino acids: CASSAGTGSGYTF. The CDR3 DNA is TGTGCCAGCAGCGCGGGGACCGGCTCAGGCTACACCTTC.

This clonotype was picked up many times. The chain has TRBV20-1 and TRBJ2-7, with TRBD1 as a possible D gene (7 bases). The CDR3 has 15 amino acids. Germline V CDR1 and CDR2: DFQATT, SNEGSKA (reference sequence). Trimming cost V 6 bases and J 3 bases, with 21 bases left between them. The CDR3 bases are TGCAGTGCCCTCACCTGGCGGGACAGTCTCTACGAGCAGTACTTC. Residues: CSALTWRDSLYEQYF.

V and J are TRBV4-2 and TRBJ2-5; 16 positions agree with TRBD2. CDR3 length equals 15 residues. Germline-derived CDR1 and CDR2 are LGHNA and YNFKEQ. With 8 bases clipped from V and 5 bases from J, the junction kept 5 bases outside the gene matches. CDR3 sequence reads: CASEGLAGGGETQYF. The CDR3 DNA reads TGTGCCAGCGAGGGACTAGCGGGAGGGGGCGAGACCCAGTACTTC.

This clonotype has just a few counts. This chain uses TRBV20-1 with TRBJ1-1, with TRBD1 as a possible D gene (5 bases). CDR1 is DFQATT and CDR2 is SNEGSKA in the germline V gene (reference sequence). V was trimmed by 4 bases and J by 8 bases, leaving 8 bases between them. The CDR3 is made up of 10 amino acids. The CDR3 sequence is CSAKDREAFF. The CDR3 DNA reads TGCAGTGCTAAAGACAGAGAAGCTTTCTTT.

Here the CDR3 reads CASSRNSGGYEQYF. The CDR3, as DNA: TGTGCCAGCAGCCGTAATAGCGGGGGCTACGAGCAGTACTTC. The chain employs TRBV7-2 and TRBJ2-7; 9 bases line up with TRBD2. Germline CDR1 and CDR2: SGHTA and FQGNSA. The V and J ends lost 5 bases and 3 bases, in that order; junction bases with no gene match: 5. The CDR3 runs to 14 residues.

The CDR3 nucleotides are TGTGCCAGCAGTTTTAGTCAGAATTATGGCTACACCTTC. Translated: CASSFSQNYGYTF. The rearrangement joins TRBV12-3 or TRBV12-4 to TRBJ1-2, with no clear D. The V end lost 3 bases, the J end lost 5 bases, and 10 bases lay between the germline ends. The CDR3 covers 13 residues.

The rearrangement uses TRBV20-1 and TRBJ2-5; the match to TRBD2 covers 10 bases. Germline V CDR1 and CDR2: DFQATT, SNEGSKA (reference sequence). V shed 3 bases and J 5 bases; nucleotides not matched to a gene: 9. The CDR3 consists of 15 residues. Written as DNA, the CDR3 is TGCAGTGCTAGCCCGCTAGCGGGAGTACAGGAGACCCAGTACTTC. Protein sequence: CSASPLAGVQETQYF.

The sample holds a few counts of this clonotype. The chain recombines TRBV15 with TRBJ2-5; 9 bases are shared with TRBD2. Germline trimming cut 0 bases from V and 0 bases from J; bases unmatched to any gene: 11. Germline CDR1 LNHNV, CDR2 YYDKDF (reference sequence). The CDR3 loop spans 19 amino acids. This CDR3 is CATSRDLGVAGGYQETQYF. In DNA, the CDR3 is TGTGCCACCAGCAGAGATTTGGGGGTGGCGGGAGGGTACCAAGAGACCCAGTACTTC.

Ten or more counts support this clonotype. The rearrangement uses TRBV5-1 and TRBJ2-7; possible D gene TRBD2, 5 bases. Trimming shortened V by 2 bases and J by 3 bases, and 15 bases separated the two germline ends. This CDR3 is built from 15 residues. From germline, CDR1 is SGHRS and CDR2 YFSETQ. DNA for the CDR3: TGCGCCAGCAGCTTCGGCCAGCGGAGTGACTACGAGCAGTACTTC. Translated: CASSFGQRSDYEQYF.

Worth noting for this clonotype: A much larger clone lies a single base off, so this may be a read error. The CDR3 DNA follows: TGTGCCAGCAGCTTAGTCCTTGAGGTCGGCCGATTCTCCTACGAGCAGTACTTC. It codes for CASSLVLEVGRFSYEQYF. V usage is TRBV7-4 and J usage is TRBJ2-7; D call uncertain. The CDR3 is 18 amino acids. In germline, CDR1 is SGHVT, CDR2 SQSDAQ. The ends were cut back, 1 base at V and 0 bases at J, with 19 bases in the middle.

A note on this clonotype: A much larger clone is a single base away; this may be a read error. V is TRBV25-1 and J is TRBJ1-5; D unresolved. The CDR3 length is 12 residues. Germline lookup yields CDR1 MGHDK and CDR2 SYGVNS. The V gene lost 7 bases and the J gene lost 9 bases, with 13 bases spanning the gap. In DNA, the CDR3 is TGTGCCAGCAATCGGGAGAAAGGGCCCCAGCATTTT. This codes for CASNREKGPQHF.

There are a few counts of this clonotype. The V gene is TRBV5-1, the J gene TRBJ2-5; TRBD2 matches 14 bases. There are 16 residues in the CDR3. CDR1 is SGHRS and CDR2 is YFSETQ in the germline V gene. With V trimmed by 3 bases and J by 2 bases, 3 bases remained unmatched. The CDR3 region is CASSSGLAGVQETQYF. CDR3 DNA sequence: TGCGCCAGCAGCTCGGGACTAGCGGGGGTACAAGAGACCCAGTACTTC.